This T cell receptor (beta chain) was identified in a study of blood T cell repertoires in COVID-19. Across the whole study: In each case, the material was cDNA or gDNA derived from T cells, B-cell-depleted T cells, or PBMCs.

Authors' methods: Estimated nucleated cell counts came from reference gene primer amplification. Data came from immunoSEQ multiplex PCR; TCRdb stores just in-frame clones and leaves some out. V, J and clone size are taken as reported in that table, and D and trimming were inferred from the DNA itself. The data contain 350,000 to 450,000 clones, around 91% of them seen just once; the ten biggest clones take up 1.5% to 1.8%. This clonotype originated in a woman in her thirties or forties with COVID-19, enrolled during active disease. Sequenced sample: peripheral blood.

The CDR3 DNA follows: TGTGCCAGCAGCTCACAGGGGGCGCGGAGAAACACTGAAGCTTTCTTT. Its protein product is CASSSQGARRNTEAFF. The rearrangement uses TRBV7-2 and TRBJ1-1, with TRBD1 matching 9 bases. The V gene end was trimmed by 4 bases and the J gene end by 2 bases; junction bases not matched to a gene: 8. CDR3 size: 16 residues. From germline, CDR1 is SGHTA and CDR2 FQGNSA.